The 30 T cell receptor beta chains presented below share a single source sample, sequenced in a study of identifying expanded T cells in peripheral blood. TCRdb's copy holds only in-frame clones and misses some; the assay was immunoSEQ multiplex PCR. There are about 110,000 clones in the sample; about nine tenths occur only once, and roughly 7.6% lies in the top ten. The sequencing sample was made of blood. These receptors all stem from a person between 18 and 69 years old in good health.

The genes are TRBV11-2 and TRBJ2-1; tentatively, D is TRBD2 (7 bases). CDR3 size: 17 residues. Trimming took off 4 bases at V and 2 bases at J, with 18 bases between the two ends. Looked up from germline, CDR1 is SGHAT and CDR2 is FQNNGV. DNA of the CDR3: TGTGCCAGCAGCTCGGGGGCGCTAGCGGTCCCCTACAATGAGCAGTTCTTC. It encodes CASSSGALAVPYNEQFF.

The genes are TRBV14 and TRBJ2-3, with D unclear. CDR1 is SGHDN, CDR2 FVKESK, per germline. Trimming took 1 base from V and 6 from J, leaving 5 bases between them. The CDR3 has 12 residues. CDR3 sequence (DNA): TGTGCCAGCAGCCAAGTTTCGGATACGCAGTATTTT. This encodes CASSQVSDTQYF.

The chain carries TRBV2 and TRBJ2-7; D not resolved. Trimming left V 2 bases short and J 5 bases short, with 4 bases between. This CDR3 contains 11 residues. CDR1 SNHLY and CDR2 FYNNEI come from the germline V gene. CDR3 protein: CASSERDEQYF. The CDR3, as DNA: TGTGCCAGCAGTGAAAGGGACGAGCAGTACTTC.

This chain uses TRBV5-1 with TRBJ2-3, with D perhaps TRBD2 (6 bases). There are 14 residues in the CDR3. Trimming stripped 1 base from V and 4 bases from J, with 10 bases between. Germline CDR1 is SGHRS and CDR2 is YFSETQ. The CDR3 loop reads CASSLIASADTQYF. The CDR3 nucleotides are TGCGCCAGCAGCTTGATAGCTAGCGCAGATACGCAGTATTTT.

The CDR3 DNA reads TGTGCCAGCAGCCCCGGGACCCTTTACGAGCAGTACTTC. Residues: CASSPGTLYEQYF. The genes are TRBV5-4 and TRBJ2-7; D is possibly TRBD1 or TRBD2 (5 bases each). The CDR3 extends over 13 amino acids. V gave up 4 bases and J gave up 4 bases, with 12 bases separating them. The germline V gene encodes CDR1 SGHNT and CDR2 YYREEE (reference sequence).

This sequence joins TRBV12-5 and TRBJ1-1; 11 positions agree with TRBD1. Trimming at V came to 4 bases and at J to 0 bases, leaving 10 bases not matched to a gene. The CDR3 totals 18 residues. CDR1 LGHNT and CDR2 FRNRAP come from the germline V gene. DNA of the CDR3: TGTGCTAGTGGTTCCTCTGGGGGACAGGGGGTAATGAACACTGAAGCTTTCTTT. It translates to CASGSSGGQGVMNTEAFF.

The gene calls are TRBV6-6 and TRBJ2-3; TRBD1 matches at 9 bases. Per the germline V gene, CDR1 is MNHNY and CDR2 is SVGAGI (reference sequence). J was trimmed by 4 bases and V by 5 bases; bases with no gene match: 7. The CDR3 is made up of 15 amino acids. Here the CDR3 reads CASSARTGVSDTQYF. The CDR3, as DNA: TGTGCCAGCAGTGCGAGGACAGGGGTTTCAGATACGCAGTATTTT.

The chain recombines TRBV4-1 with TRBJ1-1; no clear D gene. V was shortened by 3 bases and J by 6 bases, with 17 bases between the two germline ends. Germline values: CDR1 MGHRA, CDR2 YSYEKL. The CDR3 is 15 residues long. Here the CDR3 DNA reads TGCGCCAGCAGCCAGGGCGGCTCGTCGTATCCTGAAGCTTTCTTT. This encodes CASSQGGSSYPEAFF.

V gene TRBV7-9 combines with J gene TRBJ2-7; D may be TRBD1 or TRBD2 (5 bases each). The CDR3 has 13 amino acids. Trimming cost V 2 bases and J 5 bases, with 10 bases left between them. From germline, CDR1 is SEHNR and CDR2 FQNEAQ (reference sequence). For the CDR3, the DNA is TGTGCCAGCAGCTTATCATTGGGGGACGAGCAGTACTTC. It encodes CASSLSLGDEQYF.

The genes are TRBV5-1 and TRBJ1-6; D might be TRBD1 (5 bases). Germline CDR1 SGHRS, CDR2 YFSETQ. The V end was cut by 6 bases, the J end by 7 bases, with 14 bases between. The CDR3 spans 14 residues. CDR3 sequence: CASTEGTKNSPLHF. In DNA, the CDR3 is TGCGCCAGCACTGAGGGGACCAAGAATTCACCCCTCCACTTT.

V and J are TRBV7-9 and TRBJ1-2, with 9 bases lining up with TRBD1. CDR3 length: 15 amino acids. Germline V gene sequence: CDR1 SEHNR, CDR2 FQNEAQ (reference sequence). V gave up 5 bases and J gave up 2 bases; unmatched junction bases: 6. CDR3: CASSTGTGLNYGYTF. The CDR3 region has the DNA TGTGCCAGCAGCACCGGGACAGGGTTGAACTATGGCTACACCTTC. The complete variable domain, with remaining parts taken from reference TRBV7-9 and TRBJ1-2, reads DTGVSQNPRHKITKRGQNVTFRCDPISEHNRLYWYRQTLGQGPEFLTYFQNEAQLEKSRLLSDRFSAERPKGSFSTLEIQRTEQGDSAMYLCASSTGTGLNYGYTFGSGTRLTVV.

This chain connects TRBV9 to TRBJ2-3, with 7 bases that match TRBD1. CDR3 length: 13 amino acids. V dropped 5 bases and J dropped 6; count of bases not matched to a gene: 6. Germline lookup yields CDR1 SGDLS and CDR2 YYNGEE. The chain's CDR3 is CASSETGVDTQYF. CDR3 sequence (DNA): TGTGCCAGCAGTGAAACAGGGGTCGATACGCAGTATTTT.

This rearrangement joins TRBV19 to TRBJ2-1, with no clear D. V lost 4 bases, J lost 2 bases, and 18 bases lay in between. CDR3 length: 17 amino acids. CDR1 and CDR2 from the germline V gene are LNHDA and SQIVND (reference sequence). The CDR3 DNA is TGTGCCAGTAGTACCTCCCGACGCATGTCCACCTACAATGAGCAGTTCTTC. Residues: CASSTSRRMSTYNEQFF.

The chain has TRBV7-2 and TRBJ1-3; no clear D. This CDR3 comprises 16 residues. Trimming left V 8 bases short and J 0 bases short, with 17 bases between. Germline CDR1 reads SGHTA; CDR2 reads FQGNSA. CDR3 nucleotides: TGTGCCAGCTCTTTTGGTCCGGGCCCCTCTGGAAACACCATATATTTT. The encoded protein is CASSFGPGPSGNTIYF.

The chain employs TRBV29-1 and TRBJ2-3; TRBD2 might be the D (5 bases). With 4 bases removed from V and 1 base from J, the gap between germline ends came to 12 bases. The CDR3 runs 14 residues. CDR1 and CDR2 from the germline V gene are SQVTM and ANQGSEA. This chain's CDR3 is CSVVEGGGTDTQYF. CDR3 DNA sequence: TGCAGCGTTGTGGAAGGAGGCGGCACAGATACGCAGTATTTT.

V is TRBV28 and J is TRBJ1-5; D unresolved. Germline CDR1 reads MDHEN; CDR2 reads SYDVKM. This CDR3 contains 13 residues. V gave up 3 bases and J gave up 4 bases, with 7 bases separating them. In DNA form, the CDR3 reads TGTGCCAGCAGTTTCGACTTTAATCAGCCCCAGCATTTT. The encoded protein is CASSFDFNQPQHF.

This chain joins TRBV7-6 and TRBJ2-2, with no clear D. Germline V gene sequence: CDR1 SGHVS, CDR2 FNYEAQ. The germline V and J ends were trimmed by 4 bases and 5 bases, with 5 bases remaining between them. This CDR3 is built from 12 residues. CDR3 in amino acids: CASSSMTGELFF. The CDR3 nucleotides read TGTGCCAGCAGCTCCATGACCGGGGAGCTGTTTTTT.

The rearrangement links TRBV6-1 to TRBJ2-3; the D gene is possibly TRBD1 (6 bases). The germline CDR1 and CDR2 sequences are MNHNS and SASEGT. V was shortened by 4 bases and J by 0 bases, with 26 bases between the two germline ends. The CDR3 sequence is 20 residues long. CDR3 in amino acids: CASSAGAQGTRITSTDTQYF. DNA for the CDR3: TGTGCCAGCAGTGCCGGGGCACAGGGAACCCGGATTACTAGCACAGATACGCAGTATTTT.

This clone appeared a few times. This rearrangement joins TRBV4-2 to TRBJ2-7; TRBD2 matches 7 bases. V was pared by 0 bases and J by 6 bases, with 2 bases of the junction left unmatched. This CDR3 has 13 amino acids. Germline CDR1 LGHNA, CDR2 YNFKEQ. As DNA, the CDR3 is TGTGCCAGCAGCCAAGAAGGGAGGGGCGAGCAGTACTTC. Amino acids: CASSQEGRGEQYF.

Here the CDR3 DNA reads TGTGCCAGCAGCTTAGAAGGGGGGGAGGAGCAGTTCTTC. It translates to CASSLEGGEEQFF. V usage is TRBV11-3 and J usage is TRBJ2-1; D might be TRBD2 (7 bases). Per the germline V gene, CDR1 is SGHNT and CDR2 is YENEEA. V gave up 0 bases and J gave up 10 bases, with 10 bases separating them. The length of the CDR3 is 13 residues.

The CDR3 DNA is TGTGCCAGCAGTGAACCAACAAAAATACAGGGTTGGAAACCAACAGATACGCAGTATTTT. This gives the protein CASSEPTKIQGWKPTDTQYF. This chain uses TRBV2 with TRBJ2-3; TRBD1 might be the D (6 bases). The germline gives CDR1 SNHLY, CDR2 FYNNEI. V lost 2 bases to trimming and J lost 3 bases, with 27 bases between them. The CDR3 totals 20 residues.

In the case of this clone: Within the sample, other DNA sequences also encode this same CDR3. V usage is TRBV6-5 and J usage is TRBJ2-1; D gene uncertain. Trimming left V 2 bases short and J 0 bases short, with 8 bases between. Germline V lookup: CDR1 MNHEY, CDR2 SVGAGI. CDR3 length equals 15 residues. DNA for the CDR3: TGTGCCAGCAGTTACGATGGCGACTCCTACAATGAGCAGTTCTTC. The encoded protein is CASSYDGDSYNEQFF.

The chain uses TRBV2 and TRBJ2-7, with 14 positions matching TRBD2. Germline V gene data show CDR1 as SNHLY and CDR2 as FYNNEI. This CDR3 contains 17 residues. J lost 0 bases, V lost 8 bases, and 9 bases had no gene match. Written as DNA, the CDR3 is TGTGCCAGCTTTAATGGACTAGCGGGGGGCCTCTCCTACGAGCAGTACTTC. Translated, it gives CASFNGLAGGLSYEQYF.

This clone is labeled as medium-sized. The rearrangement joins TRBV14 to TRBJ1-4; 7 positions match TRBD1. V lost 0 bases to trimming and J lost 3 bases; unmatched junction nucleotides: 10. CDR3 length equals 18 residues. Germline-derived CDR1 and CDR2 are SGHDN and FVKESK. The CDR3 coding sequence is TGTGCCAGCAGCCAAGATACCCTCACCGGGACAGCTAATGAAAAACTGTTTTTT. As protein: CASSQDTLTGTANEKLFF. Full variable domain (missing parts from reference TRBV14 and TRBJ1-4): EAGVTQFPSHSVIEKGQTVTLRCDPISGHDNLYWYRRVMGKEIKFLLHFVKESKQDESGMPNNRFLAERTGGTYSTLKVQPAELEDSGVYFCASSQDTLTGTANEKLFFGSGTQLSVL.

The chain has TRBV13 and TRBJ2-1, with TRBD2 matching over 7 bases. CDR1 and CDR2 from the germline V gene are PRHDT and FYEKMQ (reference sequence). The CDR3 totals 17 residues. J gave up 0 bases and V 5 bases, and 10 bases lay outside the gene matches. CDR3 sequence: CASSLPQLANSYNEQFF. The CDR3 bases are TGTGCCAGCAGCCTTCCTCAACTAGCGAACTCCTACAATGAGCAGTTCTTC.

This rearrangement joins TRBV28 to TRBJ2-7; a weak D match, TRBD2 (6 bases). The CDR3 runs 13 residues. V dropped 9 bases and J dropped 0 bases, with 12 bases sitting between them. Germline V gives CDR1 MDHEN, CDR2 SYDVKM. Written as DNA, the CDR3 is TGTGCCAGGTTCTCGGACTACTCCTACGAGCAGTACTTC. Amino acids: CARFSDYSYEQYF.

This chain connects TRBV19 to TRBJ2-2; 8 nucleotides line up with TRBD1. V trimming: 6 bases; J trimming: 5 bases; junction bases outside the gene matches: 11. Germline loops: CDR1 LNHDA, CDR2 SQIVND (reference sequence). The CDR3 covers 16 residues. The CDR3 sequence: CASSGVGQARTGELFF. The CDR3 DNA sequence: TGTGCCAGTAGCGGGGTGGGACAGGCACGAACCGGGGAGCTGTTTTTT.

This chain links TRBV30 with TRBJ2-1; TRBD2 might be the D (5 bases). Between the trimmed V and J ends, which lost 3 bases and 9 bases, there was a span of 15 bases. The germline V gene has CDR1 GTSNPN and CDR2 SVGIG (reference sequence). The CDR3 runs to 13 residues. The CDR3 sequence is CAWRPTPGIEQFF. The CDR3 DNA follows: TGTGCCTGGAGACCGACTCCGGGGATTGAGCAGTTCTTC. The full variable domain, rest sourced from reference TRBV30 and TRBJ2-1, is SQTIHQWPATLVQPVGSPLSLECTVEGTSNPNLYWYRQAAGRGLQLLFYSVGIGQISSEVPQNLSASRPQDRQFILSSKKLLLSDSGFYLCAWRPTPGIEQFFGPGTRLTVL.

This chain links TRBV19 with TRBJ2-7; D perhaps matches TRBD2 (6 bases). This CDR3 region has 13 residues. Germline loops: CDR1 LNHDA, CDR2 SQIVND (reference sequence). V was pared by 8 bases and J by 3 bases, with 14 bases between. CDR3 loop: CASGSGDLYEQYF. CDR3 nucleotide sequence: TGTGCCAGTGGATCGGGGGACCTCTACGAGCAGTACTTC. The variable domain in full, with the rest retrieved from reference TRBV19 and TRBJ2-7, is DGGITQSPKYLFRKEGQNVTLSCEQNLNHDAMYWYRQDPGQGLRLIYYSQIVNDFQKGDIAEGYSVSREKKESFPLTVTSAQKNPTAFYLCASGSGDLYEQYFGPGTRLTVT.

The V gene is TRBV19, the J gene TRBJ1-5, with D tentatively TRBD1 (6 bases). From germline, CDR1 is LNHDA and CDR2 SQIVND (reference sequence). CDR3 length equals 14 residues. The ends were cut back, 8 bases at V and 5 bases at J, with 16 bases in the middle. This CDR3 reads CASGGQSHDQPQHF. Here the CDR3 DNA reads TGTGCCAGTGGCGGACAGTCTCACGATCAGCCCCAGCATTTT.